These 32 T cell receptor beta chains originate from one sample sequenced in a study of OX40 agonist ivuxolimab in advanced cancers. The table came from immunoSEQ multiplex PCR; TCRdb's copy has only in-frame clones and leaves some out. The table includes under 80,000 clones, about nine tenths detected once. Sequenced here: CD4+ or CD8+ T cells sorted from blood, sampled in a trial of the OX40 agonist ivuxolimab. These receptors all stem from an adult with an advanced solid tumor such as melanoma, head and neck, liver or kidney cancer.

V and J are TRBV28 and TRBJ1-5, with TRBD1 identical over 8 bases. Germline CDR1 and CDR2: MDHEN and SYDVKM. Losses at the gene ends were 5 bases for V and 7 bases for J; bases not matched to a gene: 13. This CDR3 comprises 16 residues. CDR3 sequence: CASSNSDRGRWQPQHF. The CDR3 DNA reads as TGTGCCAGCAGTAACTCCGACAGGGGCCGTTGGCAGCCCCAGCATTTT.

The chain couples TRBV18 to TRBJ2-1; 13 bases are shared with TRBD2. The trim removed 7 bases at V and 6 bases at J, leaving 3 bases unmatched. CDR1 and CDR2 from the germline V gene are KGHSH and LQKENI. This CDR3 contains 14 residues. CDR3 DNA sequence: TGTGCCAGCTTCCGACTAGCGGGGGGCAATGAGCAGTTCTTC. Translation: CASFRLAGGNEQFF.

This chain links TRBV5-8 with TRBJ2-1, with a tentative D call TRBD2 (5 bases). Trimming left V 4 bases short and J 15 bases short, with 14 bases between. Germline CDR1 and CDR2: SGHTS and YDEGEE. CDR3 size: 11 residues. The CDR3 is CASSVGGTRFF. The CDR3 nucleotides read TGTGCCAGCAGCGTAGGAGGCACGAGGTTCTTC. Together with reference TRBV5-8 and TRBJ2-1, the CDR3 gives the full variable domain: EAGVTQSPTHLIKTRGQQATLRCSPISGHTSVYWYQQALGLGLQFLLWYDEGEERNRGNFPPRFSGRQFPNYSSELNVNALELEDSALYLCASSVGGTRFFGPGTRLTVL.

CDR3 DNA sequence: TGCGCCAGCAGAACGGACGGTGAAGCTTTCTTT. Translated: CASRTDGEAFF. The chain is built from TRBV4-3 and TRBJ1-1; D uncertain. Per germline, CDR1 LGHNA and CDR2 YSLEER. V dropped 6 bases and J dropped 7 bases, with 9 bases sitting between them. The CDR3 runs to 11 residues.

The rearrangement links TRBV6-5 to TRBJ1-1, with D perhaps matching TRBD1 (6 bases). With 0 bases removed from V and 2 bases from J, the gap between germline ends came to 13 bases. Germline V CDR1 and CDR2: MNHEY, SVGAGI. The CDR3 contains 16 residues. CDR3 protein: CASSYSTGRSNTEAFF. Written as DNA, the CDR3 is TGTGCCAGCAGTTACTCGACAGGTCGAAGTAACACTGAAGCTTTCTTT.

This clone was picked up a small number of times. The chain employs TRBV19 and TRBJ1-2; 9 bases agree with TRBD1. Germline lookup yields CDR1 LNHDA and CDR2 SQIVND (reference sequence). V lost 7 bases, J lost 5 bases, and 8 bases stayed unmatched. CDR3 size: 14 residues. The CDR3 DNA sequence: TGTGCCAGTAACTCGGGACAGGGAAGTTATGGCTACACCTTC. Translated: CASNSGQGSYGYTF.

The chain combines TRBV6-1 with TRBJ2-2; the D call may be TRBD1 or TRBD2 (5 bases each). V lost 5 bases to trimming and J lost 2 bases, with 9 bases between them. Germline CDR1 is MNHNS and CDR2 is SASEGT. The CDR3 sequence is 14 residues long. In nucleotides, the CDR3 is TGTGCCAGCAGTCCGGGACCTAACACCGGGGAGCTGTTTTTT. Protein sequence: CASSPGPNTGELFF.

This clone showed up just a few times. CDR3 sequence reads: CASSQEEGEKLFF. CDR3 nucleotides: TGCGCCAGCAGCCAAGAGGAGGGTGAAAAACTGTTTTTT. The chain employs TRBV4-1 and TRBJ1-4; D remains ambiguous. CDR1 is MGHRA, CDR2 YSYEKL, per germline. V lost 0 bases to trimming and J lost 7 bases, with 6 bases between them. The CDR3 length is 13 residues.

This clone appeared a few times. This rearrangement joins TRBV6-6 to TRBJ1-5; D remains unclear. The length of the CDR3 is 11 residues. Trimming pared 8 bases from V and 4 bases from J, leaving 6 bases between. Germline V lookup: CDR1 MNHNY, CDR2 SVGAGI (reference sequence). The CDR3, as DNA: TGTGCCAGCGGTAATAATCAGCCCCAGCATTTT. Protein product: CASGNNQPQHF.

J is TRBJ1-2 and V is TRBV6-1; D is perhaps TRBD1 (5 bases). The CDR3 totals 14 residues. Trimming cost V 6 bases and J 5 bases, with 16 bases left between them. Per germline, CDR1 MNHNS and CDR2 SASEGT. In DNA, the CDR3 is TGTGCCAGCAGAACCGGGACCAACGTATATGGCTACACCTTC. Its translation is CASRTGTNVYGYTF.

This rearrangement joins TRBV7-8 to TRBJ1-2; D may be TRBD1 (5 bases). The CDR3 spans 15 residues. The germline V gene has CDR1 SGHVS and CDR2 FQNEAQ. V lost 0 bases to trimming and J lost 2 bases, with 10 bases between them. CDR3 protein: CASSLALGENYGYTF. The CDR3 region has the DNA TGTGCCAGCAGCTTAGCGTTGGGGGAAAACTATGGCTACACCTTC.

The rearrangement links TRBV18 to TRBJ2-2; D is possibly TRBD1 (5 bases). Germline V gene sequence: CDR1 KGHSH, CDR2 LQKENI. This CDR3 has 17 residues. V was pared by 3 bases and J by 4 bases, with 18 bases between. DNA for the CDR3: TGTGCCAGCTCACCCAGCGTTACAGGAACGGGCACCGGGGAGCTGTTTTTT. Translated: CASSPSVTGTGTGELFF.

This chain links TRBV6-4 with TRBJ2-5; D gene ambiguous. The V end lost 5 bases, the J end lost 4 bases, and 11 bases lay between the germline ends. The CDR3 extends over 13 amino acids. In germline, CDR1 is MRHNA, CDR2 SNTAGT. The DNA for the CDR3 is TGTGCCAGCAGTTCCGGTCCGGGAGAGACCCAGTACTTC. It is translated as CASSSGPGETQYF.

The V call is TRBV27, the J call TRBJ2-2; 7 positions agree with TRBD2. The CDR3 has 14 residues. The ends lost 6 bases at V and 0 bases at J; junction bases unmatched: 1. The germline gives CDR1 MNHEY, CDR2 SMNVEV (reference sequence). CDR3 in amino acids: CASRAGPNTGELFF. The CDR3 DNA sequence: TGTGCCAGCAGAGCGGGGCCGAACACCGGGGAGCTGTTTTTT.

J is TRBJ2-7 and V is TRBV6-6; 14 bases line up with TRBD2. This CDR3 region has 15 residues. J lost 3 bases, V lost 7 bases, and 5 bases had no gene match. The V gene's germline CDR1 is MNHNY and CDR2 SVGAGI (reference sequence). The CDR3 sequence is CASIMGLAGDYEQYF. CDR3 coding DNA: TGTGCCAGCATTATGGGACTAGCGGGGGACTACGAGCAGTACTTC.

The V call is TRBV15, the J call TRBJ1-5, with D hard to call. This CDR3 is built from 13 residues. The germline V gene encodes CDR1 LNHNV and CDR2 YYDKDF (reference sequence). V was pared by 0 bases and J by 9 bases, with 9 bases between. The CDR3 loop is CATSRDWPRPQHF. In DNA, the CDR3 is TGTGCCACCAGCAGAGATTGGCCCAGGCCCCAGCATTTT.

This chain links TRBV7-8 with TRBJ1-3, with a weak D call TRBD1 (6 bases). CDR1 is SGHVS and CDR2 is FQNEAQ in the germline V gene. The CDR3 length is 16 residues. V was shortened by 4 bases and J by 4 bases, with 17 bases between the two germline ends. CDR3 sequence: CASSSTGRSGGNTIYF. CDR3 bases: TGTGCCAGCAGCTCCACAGGGCGCTCGGGAGGAAACACCATATATTTT.

This sequence joins TRBV6-1 and TRBJ2-7; D is unresolved. Per germline, CDR1 MNHNS and CDR2 SASEGT. The V gene lost 7 bases and the J gene lost 7 bases, with 23 bases spanning the gap. This CDR3 region has 15 residues. CDR3 nucleotide sequence: TGTGCCAGCACGATGGGTGCGGCCTCCCGCTGGGAGCAGTACTTC. Its translation: CASTMGAASRWEQYF.

The chain couples TRBV6-5 to TRBJ2-7; D remains unclear. There are 14 residues in the CDR3. The germline V gene encodes CDR1 MNHEY and CDR2 SVGAGI. The V and J ends lost 3 bases and 0 bases respectively, with 9 bases between them. CDR3 region: CASSYNGHSYEQYF. The CDR3 DNA reads as TGTGCCAGCAGTTATAACGGCCACTCCTACGAGCAGTACTTC.

The chain carries TRBV6-5 and TRBJ1-1; D call uncertain. Per germline, CDR1 MNHEY and CDR2 SVGAGI. Trimming stripped 7 bases from V and 0 bases from J, with 15 bases between. The CDR3 is 15 amino acids. CDR3: CASTASGNMNTEAFF. The CDR3 nucleotides are TGTGCCAGCACCGCCAGTGGAAACATGAACACTGAAGCTTTCTTT.

The chain couples TRBV6-1 to TRBJ2-7; TRBD1 agrees at 8 bases. CDR1 and CDR2 from the germline V gene are MNHNS and SASEGT. The CDR3 loop spans 14 amino acids. With 7 bases clipped from V and 5 bases from J, the junction kept 10 bases outside the gene matches. This chain's CDR3 is CASKMDREIDEQYF. CDR3 DNA: TGTGCCAGCAAAATGGACAGGGAGATAGACGAGCAGTACTTC.

The chain joins TRBV5-4 to TRBJ2-2, with TRBD1 matching over 8 bases. There are 14 residues in the CDR3. Trimming cost V 4 bases and J 6 bases; bases outside gene matches: 5. Germline V gives CDR1 SGHNT, CDR2 YYREEE (reference sequence). The CDR3 DNA follows: TGTGCCAGCAGCGCCCAGACAGGGGCCGGGGAGCTGTTTTTT. It specifies CASSAQTGAGELFF.

V gene TRBV30 combines with J gene TRBJ2-7, with D perhaps given as TRBD1 or TRBD2 (5 bases each). Germline CDR1 GTSNPN, CDR2 SVGIG (reference sequence). Trimming took 2 bases from V and 2 from J, leaving 19 bases between them. The CDR3 has 16 amino acids. The CDR3 spells CAWSFYSGTDTYEQYF. The CDR3 DNA reads as TGTGCCTGGAGTTTCTACTCGGGGACCGACACCTACGAGCAGTACTTC. Filled out from reference TRBV30 and TRBJ2-7, the complete variable domain reads SQTIHQWPATLVQPVGSPLSLECTVEGTSNPNLYWYRQAAGRGLQLLFYSVGIGQISSEVPQNLSASRPQDRQFILSSKKLLLSDSGFYLCAWSFYSGTDTYEQYFGPGTRLTVT.

The chain uses TRBV5-1 and TRBJ2-2; perhaps D is TRBD1 or TRBD2 (5 bases each). This CDR3 has 15 amino acids. Trimming removed 5 bases from V and 6 bases from J, with 17 bases in between. Germline V gene data show CDR1 as SGHRS and CDR2 as YFSETQ. The CDR3 nucleotides read TGCGCCAGCAGGAGGGAGCCGGAAGGGGCCGGGGAGCTGTTTTTT. Protein sequence: CASRREPEGAGELFF.

The chain joins TRBV11-1 to TRBJ2-6; D call uncertain. Trimming left V 1 base short and J 0 bases short, with 4 bases between. The germline V gene encodes CDR1 SGHAT and CDR2 FQDESV (reference sequence). The length of the CDR3 is 15 residues. The CDR3 here is CASSLESSGANVLTF. CDR3 in DNA: TGTGCCAGCAGCTTAGAAAGCTCTGGGGCCAACGTCCTGACTTTC.

The J gene is TRBJ2-7, the V gene TRBV5-4; D is unresolved. The CDR3 has 14 residues. The germline CDR1 and CDR2 sequences are SGHNT and YYREEE (reference sequence). V lost 3 bases, J lost 4 bases, and 14 bases lay in between. CDR3 sequence (DNA): TGTGCCAGCAGCTCCAACAGAGTTCGATACGAGCAGTACTTC. This sequence encodes CASSSNRVRYEQYF.

The sample holds a few counts of this clone. The chain links TRBV19 to TRBJ1-2; D perhaps matches TRBD1 (6 bases). Germline-derived CDR1 and CDR2 are LNHDA and SQIVND (reference sequence). V gave up 9 bases and J gave up 0 bases, with 17 bases separating them. This CDR3 region has 15 residues. CDR3 nucleotides: TGTGCCAGCGAACAGGGAAACCAGGCTAACTATGGCTACACCTTC. As protein: CASEQGNQANYGYTF.

This clone has only one observation. The rearrangement uses TRBV7-3 and TRBJ2-2; D not certain. The germline CDR1 and CDR2 sequences are SGHTA and FQGTGA. The CDR3 is 15 residues long. V was shortened by 5 bases and J by 7 bases, with 17 bases between the two germline ends. Here the CDR3 reads CASSPGLPPGGELFF. The CDR3 region has the DNA TGTGCCAGCAGCCCGGGCCTTCCTCCAGGCGGGGAGCTGTTTTTT. The whole variable domain, filled in from reference TRBV7-3 and TRBJ2-2, reads GAGVSQTPSNKVTEKGKYVELRCDPISGHTALYWYRQSLGQGPEFLIYFQGTGAADDSGLPNDRFFAVRPEGSVSTLKIQRTERGDSAVYLCASSPGLPPGGELFFGEGSRLTVL.

This chain joins TRBV19 and TRBJ1-2; D is unresolved. The CDR3 length is 13 residues. The V end was cut by 6 bases, the J end by 7 bases, with 15 bases between. Germline-derived CDR1 and CDR2 are LNHDA and SQIVND (reference sequence). As DNA, the CDR3 is TGTGCCAGTAGCAACCTCGGGCGGAGTGGCTACACCTTC. Amino acids: CASSNLGRSGYTF.

This clone showed up just once. The CDR3 coding sequence is TGCGCCAGCAGCGACCGACTGCGCGGGGAGCTGTTTTTT. Its protein product is CASSDRLRGELFF. V and J are TRBV10-1 and TRBJ2-2; the D is unclear. Looked up from germline, CDR1 is WNHNN and CDR2 is SYGVQD (reference sequence). Between the trimmed V and J ends, which lost 6 bases and 7 bases, there was a span of 12 bases. The CDR3 contains 13 residues.

The J gene is TRBJ2-5, the V gene TRBV20-1; no firm D call. Germline V gives CDR1 DFQATT, CDR2 SNEGSKA (reference sequence). The ends were cut back, 6 bases at V and 2 bases at J, with 7 bases in the middle. There are 11 residues in the CDR3. The chain's CDR3 is CSAAQQETQYF. CDR3 nucleotides: TGCAGTGCGGCTCAGCAAGAGACCCAGTACTTC.

The chain links TRBV6-5 to TRBJ2-3; a possible D gene is TRBD1 (6 bases). The germline gives CDR1 MNHEY, CDR2 SVGAGI. The ends were cut back, 4 bases at V and 7 bases at J, with 9 bases in the middle. There are 12 residues in the CDR3. The CDR3 DNA is TGTGCCAGCAGTTCCCAGGGGAATACGCAGTATTTT. Translation gives CASSSQGNTQYF.